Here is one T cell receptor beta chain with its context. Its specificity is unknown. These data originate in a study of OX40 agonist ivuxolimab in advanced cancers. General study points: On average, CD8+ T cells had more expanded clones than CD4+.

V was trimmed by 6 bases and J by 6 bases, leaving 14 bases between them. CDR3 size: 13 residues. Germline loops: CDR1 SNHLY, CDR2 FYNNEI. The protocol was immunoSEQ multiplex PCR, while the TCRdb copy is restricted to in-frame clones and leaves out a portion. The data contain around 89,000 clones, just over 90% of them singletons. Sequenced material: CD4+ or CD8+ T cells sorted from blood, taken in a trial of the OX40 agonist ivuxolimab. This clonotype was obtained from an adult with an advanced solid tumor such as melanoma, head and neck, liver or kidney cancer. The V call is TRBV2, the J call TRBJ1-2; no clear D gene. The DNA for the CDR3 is TGTGCCAGCAGGGGTGAAGGACGGAATGGCTACACCTTC. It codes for CASRGEGRNGYTF.